This TCR beta chain originates from a study of cytomegalovirus exposure and HLA in healthy donors. Study as a whole: From 150 million to 200 million T cells, an earlier analysis saw roughly 110 million unique TCR beta sequences.

The CDR3 runs to 14 residues. The V end lost 4 bases, the J end lost 8 bases, and 18 bases lay between the germline ends. In germline, CDR1 is SGHNT, CDR2 YYREEE (reference sequence). Donors had nominal health at sampling but likely had unrecorded immune exposures. General study results and limits: High sensitivity and specificity were reportedly achieved when the classifier diagnosed cytomegalovirus status.

Comment on this clone: The antigen is undetermined.

The PCR used 60 Vbeta and 13 Jbeta primers. Sequencing was performed with immunoSEQ multiplex PCR; in TCRdb, only in-frame clones are kept and a portion is missing. The profile shows 150,000 to 200,000 clones, around 85% of them singletons. Sequences were obtained from PBMCs. This TCR came from a man in his late teens or twenties in good health and CMV-seronegative. The chain recombines TRBV5-4 with TRBJ1-2, with D unresolved. Here the CDR3 reads CASSPPGWSGGYTF. As DNA, the CDR3 is TGTGCCAGCAGCCCGCCAGGCTGGAGCGGGGGCTACACCTTC.